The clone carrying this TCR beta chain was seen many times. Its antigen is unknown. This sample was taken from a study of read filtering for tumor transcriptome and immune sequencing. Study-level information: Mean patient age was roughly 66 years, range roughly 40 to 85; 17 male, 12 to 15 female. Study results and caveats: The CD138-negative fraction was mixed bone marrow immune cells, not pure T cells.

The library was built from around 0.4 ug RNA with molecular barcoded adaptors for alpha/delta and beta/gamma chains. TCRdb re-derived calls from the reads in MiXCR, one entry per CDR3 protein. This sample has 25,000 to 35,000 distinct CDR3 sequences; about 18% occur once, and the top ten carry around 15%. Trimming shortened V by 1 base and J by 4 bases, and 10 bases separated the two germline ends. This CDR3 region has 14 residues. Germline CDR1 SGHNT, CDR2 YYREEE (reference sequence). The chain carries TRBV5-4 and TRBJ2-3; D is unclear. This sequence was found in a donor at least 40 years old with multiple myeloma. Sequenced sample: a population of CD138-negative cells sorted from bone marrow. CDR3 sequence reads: CASSLILGPDTQYF. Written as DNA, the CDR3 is TGTGCCAGCAGCTTGATTCTTGGCCCAGATACGCAGTATTTT.